One and the same sample provided the 7 T cell receptor beta chains below, sequenced in a study of human T cells and chemical hapten exposure. TCRdb ran MiXCR on the RACE reads and lists one entry per CDR3 protein. The table has approximately 400,000 distinct CDR3 sequences, roughly 4.6% seen once; the top ten hold just over 2.5%. Noted time point: pre-sensitization, week 0. The treatment is: therapeutic diphenylcyclopropenone sensitization with weekly scalp DPC. The sequencing here drew on whole blood, taken in connection with sensitization to the hapten diphenylcyclopropenone (DPC). The source is a woman aged 45-65 years with alopecia areata. Some clones in this sample may be carry-over from other donors' samples.

This clonotype was seen repeatedly, ten times or more. The J gene is TRBJ1-4, the V gene TRBV4-3; D is undetermined. Germline CDR1 and CDR2: LGHNA and YSLEER. V shed 0 bases and J shed 8 bases, with 16 bases lying between them. This CDR3 is built from 16 residues. CDR3 loop: CASSQEGIGGGEKLFF. Written as DNA, the CDR3 is TGCGCCAGCAGCCAAGAAGGTATTGGAGGAGGGGAAAAACTGTTTTTT.

This chain joins TRBV12-3 or TRBV12-4 and TRBJ2-3, with D uncertain. Trimming took off 0 bases at V and 4 bases at J, with 8 bases between the two ends. CDR3 size: 14 residues. This CDR3 is CASSLADKSDTQYF. The CDR3 nucleotides are TGTGCCAGCAGTTTAGCTGATAAGTCAGATACGCAGTATTTT.

The rearrangement joins TRBV2 to TRBJ2-5, with 8 nucleotides matching TRBD1. Germline V gene data show CDR1 as SNHLY and CDR2 as FYNNEI. The length of the CDR3 is 13 residues. V was pared by 5 bases and J by 7 bases, with 6 bases of the junction left unmatched. The CDR3 bases are TGTGCCAGCAGTTCCGGACAGGGTAGGACCCAGTACTTC. It translates to CASSSGQGRTQYF. Complete variable domain (other parts from reference TRBV2 and TRBJ2-5): EPEVTQTPSHQVTQMGQEVILRCVPISNHLYFYWYRQILGQKVEFLVSFYNNEISEKSEIFDDQFSVERPDGSNFTLKIRSTKLEDSAMYFCASSSGQGRTQYFGPGTRLLVL.

This clonotype was recorded a few times. V usage is TRBV2 and J usage is TRBJ2-2; D ambiguous. Trimming cost V 4 bases and J 3 bases, with 9 bases left between them. Germline CDR1 SNHLY, CDR2 FYNNEI. This CDR3 spans 14 amino acids. The CDR3 DNA is TGTGCCAGCAGTGTTCCAGATGACACCGGGGAGCTGTTTTTT. It translates to CASSVPDDTGELFF.

The rearrangement uses TRBV12-3 or TRBV12-4 and TRBJ1-1; a weak D match, TRBD1 (6 bases). V was pared by 5 bases and J by 8 bases, with 15 bases between. The CDR3 sequence is 13 residues long. The DNA for the CDR3 is TGTGCCAGCAGTACCGGGACACCCAGGGAAGCTTTCTTT. This translates into CASSTGTPREAFF.

The V call is TRBV5-1, the J call TRBJ1-5; possible D gene TRBD1, 6 bases. The ends were cut back, 5 bases at V and 3 bases at J, with 15 bases in the middle. CDR3 length equals 15 residues. Per germline, CDR1 SGHRS and CDR2 YFSETQ. This CDR3 is CASRKGEGPNQPQHF. The CDR3 coding sequence is TGCGCCAGCAGAAAGGGGGAGGGGCCCAATCAGCCCCAGCATTTT.

This clonotype has a count of ten or more. V usage is TRBV4-3 and J usage is TRBJ2-2, with 7 bases that match TRBD2. CDR3 size: 19 residues. V trimming: 3 bases; J trimming: 7 bases; junction bases outside the gene matches: 20. Germline values: CDR1 LGHNA, CDR2 YSLEER. DNA of the CDR3: TGCGCCAGCAGCCAGGATATTCCCTTCTCAGGGAGGGTTGGCGGGGAGCTGTTTTTT. This gives the protein CASSQDIPFSGRVGGELFF.